These 27 T cell receptor beta chains were sequenced from one sample in a study of OX40 agonist ivuxolimab in advanced cancers. Profiled with immunoSEQ multiplex PCR; TCRdb holds only in-frame clones, not every one. The table includes about 52,000 clones, around nine tenths detected once. Specimen: CD4+ or CD8+ T cells sorted from blood, collected in a trial of the OX40 agonist ivuxolimab. These receptor sequences come from an adult with an advanced solid tumor such as melanoma, head and neck, liver or kidney cancer.

The chain couples TRBV29-1 to TRBJ2-7, with D uncertain. V lost 3 bases and J 1 base, leaving 7 bases between the germline ends. CDR1 is SQVTM, CDR2 ANQGSEA, per germline. The CDR3 runs to 12 residues. The CDR3 loop is CSVEGKSYEQYF. The CDR3 DNA reads TGCAGCGTTGAGGGCAAGTCCTACGAGCAGTACTTC.

The chain carries TRBV7-9 and TRBJ2-1; a weak D match, TRBD1 (5 bases). Germline values: CDR1 SEHNR, CDR2 FQNEAQ (reference sequence). This CDR3 region has 15 residues. Trimming stripped 1 base from V and 10 bases from J, with 17 bases between. CDR3 sequence reads: CASSLVRQGRYEQFF. CDR3 DNA sequence: TGTGCCAGCAGCTTAGTTCGGCAGGGCAGGTACGAGCAGTTCTTC.

The genes are TRBV19 and TRBJ2-3; possibly TRBD1 or TRBD2 for D (5 bases each). Trimming stripped 2 bases from V and 6 bases from J, with 15 bases between. From germline, CDR1 is LNHDA and CDR2 SQIVND (reference sequence). The CDR3 runs to 15 residues. CDR3 DNA: TGTGCCAGTAGTATACAGGGACGCATTTGGGATACGCAGTATTTT. Its protein product is CASSIQGRIWDTQYF.

The chain carries TRBV4-2 and TRBJ1-1; D unclear. Germline V gene lookup returns CDR1 LGHNA and CDR2 YNFKEQ. Trimming cost V 1 base and J 0 bases, with 12 bases left between them. The CDR3 length is 16 residues. This CDR3 is CASSQGEDLLNTEAFF. CDR3 nucleotides: TGTGCCAGCAGCCAAGGAGAGGATCTCCTGAACACTGAAGCTTTCTTT.

This chain uses TRBV29-1 with TRBJ1-2; TRBD1 agrees at 7 bases. Trimming at V came to 4 bases and at J to 4 bases, leaving 3 bases not matched to a gene. This CDR3 has 12 amino acids. Germline V gene lookup returns CDR1 SQVTM and CDR2 ANQGSEA. CDR3 sequence (DNA): TGCAGCGTTGGACAGGGTGGCTATGGCTACACCTTC. Residues: CSVGQGGYGYTF.

The chain uses TRBV29-1 and TRBJ2-7, with a tentative D call TRBD1 (6 bases). This CDR3 spans 11 amino acids. CDR1 is SQVTM and CDR2 is ANQGSEA in the germline V gene. V lost 4 bases, J lost 2 bases, and 6 bases lay in between. The CDR3 coding sequence is TGCAGCGTTGCAGGGGCCTACGAGCAGTACTTC. Translating it yields CSVAGAYEQYF.

In this sample, this clone turned up a few times. The J gene is TRBJ2-1, the V gene TRBV7-6; 9 nucleotides align to TRBD1. Germline CDR1 is SGHVS and CDR2 is FNYEAQ. Trimming cost V 1 base and J 6 bases; bases outside gene matches: 1. This CDR3 is built from 14 residues. In nucleotides, the CDR3 is TGTGCCAGCAGCTTAGGGACAGGGGCCAATGAGCAGTTCTTC. It specifies CASSLGTGANEQFF.

The chain recombines TRBV6-6 with TRBJ1-5; possible D gene TRBD1, 5 bases. Trimming left V 6 bases short and J 0 bases short, with 9 bases between. Germline CDR1 reads MNHNY; CDR2 reads SVGAGI (reference sequence). This CDR3 is built from 14 residues. The CDR3 DNA is TGTGCCAGCAGGGGGGGGAATAGCAATCAGCCCCAGCATTTT. This codes for CASRGGNSNQPQHF.

This rearrangement joins TRBV4-1 to TRBJ1-3, with no clear D. The CDR3 covers 16 residues. V shed 4 bases and J shed 0 bases, with 13 bases lying between them. Looked up from germline, CDR1 is MGHRA and CDR2 is YSYEKL. CDR3 bases: TGCGCCAGCAGCCGGGCGGCAGGCGGCTCTGGAAACACCATATATTTT. As protein: CASSRAAGGSGNTIYF.

This chain links TRBV29-1 with TRBJ2-1; 12 nucleotides agree with TRBD2. V was pared by 1 base and J by 4 bases, with 2 bases of the junction left unmatched. The CDR3 is made up of 15 amino acids. Germline lookup yields CDR1 SQVTM and CDR2 ANQGSEA. The CDR3 region has the DNA TGCAGCGTTGAAGGGACTAGCGGGAATTACAATGAGCAGTTCTTC. Translated, it gives CSVEGTSGNYNEQFF.

This clone was counted many times. The genes are TRBV4-2 and TRBJ2-3; TRBD2 matches 14 bases. Germline V gene data show CDR1 as LGHNA and CDR2 as YNFKEQ. Germline trimming cut 4 bases from V and 1 base from J; bases unmatched to any gene: 1. The CDR3 sequence is 16 residues long. This chain's CDR3 is CASSPGLAGGTDTQYF. Here the CDR3 DNA reads TGTGCCAGCAGCCCGGGACTAGCGGGGGGCACAGATACGCAGTATTTT.

This clone was seen a handful of times. This rearrangement joins TRBV7-9 to TRBJ1-6; D may be TRBD1 (6 bases). CDR3 length equals 16 residues. Between the trimmed V and J ends, which lost 1 base and 9 bases, there was a span of 16 bases. Germline V lookup: CDR1 SEHNR, CDR2 FQNEAQ (reference sequence). The CDR3 bases are TGTGCCAGCAGCTTAGGGGGACAAACGGGGGGTTCACCCCTCCACTTT. Translating gives CASSLGGQTGGSPLHF.

The gene calls are TRBV19 and TRBJ2-7; D possibly corresponds to TRBD2 (6 bases). Germline loops: CDR1 LNHDA, CDR2 SQIVND (reference sequence). Trimming took off 8 bases at V and 4 bases at J, with 21 bases between the two ends. The CDR3 runs to 15 residues. The CDR3: CASSPSGTGEYEQYF. The CDR3 DNA is TGTGCCAGTTCACCCTCCGGGACGGGGGAATACGAGCAGTACTTC.

Concerning this clone: The sample contains more than one DNA sequence encoding this CDR3. The chain is built from TRBV5-6 and TRBJ2-7; D ambiguous. The CDR3 is 11 residues long. The germline CDR1 and CDR2 sequences are SGHDT and YYEEEE. V was shortened by 4 bases and J by 4 bases, with 6 bases between the two germline ends. The CDR3 here is CASSLGYEQYF. As DNA, the CDR3 is TGTGCCAGCAGCCTGGGGTACGAGCAGTACTTC.

V usage is TRBV5-8 and J usage is TRBJ2-2, with a tentative D call TRBD1 (5 bases). V lost 0 bases, J lost 3 bases, and 12 bases lay in between. The CDR3 is 16 amino acids. Germline CDR1 is SGHTS and CDR2 is YDEGEE. The CDR3 DNA reads as TGTGCCAGCAGCTTGGAGGCAGGGCTGTACACCGGGGAGCTGTTTTTT. Protein sequence: CASSLEAGLYTGELFF. Full variable domain (missing parts from reference TRBV5-8 and TRBJ2-2): EAGVTQSPTHLIKTRGQQATLRCSPISGHTSVYWYQQALGLGLQFLLWYDEGEERNRGNFPPRFSGRQFPNYSSELNVNALELEDSALYLCASSLEAGLYTGELFFGEGSRLTVL.

The chain carries TRBV5-1 and TRBJ2-5, with 13 nucleotides matching TRBD2. V lost 9 bases and J lost 5; bases outside the gene matches: 10. Looked up from germline, CDR1 is SGHRS and CDR2 is YFSETQ. This CDR3 spans 15 amino acids. The CDR3 bases are TGCGCCACCTCGCCCGGGACTAGCGGGGCGGAGACCCAGTACTTC. It translates to CATSPGTSGAETQYF.

This chain uses TRBV11-2 with TRBJ2-3; TRBD2 matches 9 bases. The V and J ends lost 3 bases and 1 base, in that order; junction bases with no gene match: 8. Per germline, CDR1 SGHAT and CDR2 FQNNGV. The CDR3 is made up of 17 amino acids. The CDR3 bases are TGTGCCAGCAGCTTCCCTTCTAGCGGGACCCGCACAGATACGCAGTATTTT. It translates to CASSFPSSGTRTDTQYF.

This chain joins TRBV5-1 and TRBJ2-5, with 7 positions matching TRBD2. The DNA end is a closer match to TRBJ2-7, so the J assignment may be wrong. Germline CDR1 is SGHRS and CDR2 is YFSETQ. The CDR3 is 13 amino acids. The CDR3 region is CASSSGGAYEQYF. The CDR3 DNA follows: TGCGCCAGCAGCTCGGGGGGAGCCTACGAGCAGTACTTC.

The chain carries TRBV2 and TRBJ1-4; weak D call: TRBD1 (6 bases). Trimming cost V 7 bases and J 5 bases, with 20 bases left between them. The germline V gene encodes CDR1 SNHLY and CDR2 FYNNEI. CDR3 length: 16 amino acids. The CDR3 reads CASTLGKTGYNEKLFF. CDR3 coding DNA: TGTGCCAGCACTCTCGGGAAGACAGGATACAATGAAAAACTGTTTTTT.

The rearrangement uses TRBV30 and TRBJ2-4; the match to TRBD1 covers 7 bases. CDR3 length: 14 residues. Germline CDR1 reads GTSNPN; CDR2 reads SVGIG (reference sequence). The junction had 7 bases not matched to a gene; V was cut back by 1 base and J by 7 bases. CDR3 region: CAWSARDSWNIQYF. CDR3 coding DNA: TGTGCCTGGAGTGCCCGGGACAGTTGGAACATTCAGTACTTC.

The V gene is TRBV16, the J gene TRBJ1-2; tentatively, D is TRBD1 (6 bases). Germline V gives CDR1 KGHSY, CDR2 FQNENV. This CDR3 has 14 amino acids. Between the trimmed V and J ends, which lost 1 base and 8 bases, there was a span of 14 bases. CDR3 amino acids: CASSQYNPGEGYTF. The CDR3 DNA reads as TGTGCCAGCAGCCAATATAATCCAGGGGAGGGCTACACCTTC.

The V gene is TRBV7-9, the J gene TRBJ1-6, with TRBD1 as a possible D gene (5 bases). Germline CDR1 is SEHNR and CDR2 is FQNEAQ (reference sequence). The CDR3 loop spans 16 amino acids. Trimming took off 5 bases at V and 0 bases at J, with 11 bases between the two ends. The DNA of the CDR3 is TGTGCCAGCAGCCCCGGGGGACGCTCCTATAATTCACCCCTCCACTTT. This encodes CASSPGGRSYNSPLHF.

The V gene is TRBV30, the J gene TRBJ1-2, with TRBD1 identical over 9 bases. Germline trimming cut 5 bases from V and 4 bases from J; bases unmatched to any gene: 5. The CDR3 is 13 amino acids. Germline V gene sequence: CDR1 GTSNPN, CDR2 SVGIG (reference sequence). The CDR3: CAWEWTGAYGYTF. In DNA, the CDR3 is TGTGCCTGGGAATGGACAGGGGCCTATGGCTACACCTTC.

The chain has TRBV25-1 and TRBJ2-7; the D gene is possibly TRBD2 (7 bases). The germline V gene encodes CDR1 MGHDK and CDR2 SYGVNS. The CDR3 is 12 amino acids. Deletions cut 6 bases from V and 6 bases from J, with 12 bases between. The chain's CDR3 is CASSYRGAEQYF. In DNA, the CDR3 is TGTGCCAGCAGCTATCGGGGGGCCGAGCAGTACTTC.

This chain joins TRBV27 and TRBJ2-1; 8 bases fit TRBD2. Germline CDR1 MNHEY, CDR2 SMNVEV (reference sequence). V shed 5 bases, J shed 8 bases, and the junction held 8 bases outside the gene matches. The CDR3 is made up of 14 amino acids. The CDR3: CASSLMTSEDEQFF. The CDR3 DNA follows: TGTGCCAGCAGTCTAATGACTAGCGAAGATGAGCAGTTCTTC.

In this sample, this clone turned up a few times. This chain uses TRBV9 with TRBJ2-5; TRBD2 matches 8 bases. The CDR3 loop spans 15 amino acids. V was clipped by 4 bases and J by 4 bases; unmatched bases: 9. Germline CDR1 and CDR2: SGDLS and YYNGEE. The CDR3 protein is CASSPGGGIGETQYF. Written as DNA, the CDR3 is TGTGCCAGCAGCCCCGGGGGGGGGATCGGAGAGACCCAGTACTTC.

The chain carries TRBV2 and TRBJ1-4; D is unresolved. Trimming took 3 bases from V and 4 from J, leaving 12 bases between them. CDR1 is SNHLY and CDR2 is FYNNEI in the germline V gene. There are 15 residues in the CDR3. CDR3 sequence (DNA): TGTGCCAGCAGTGACGTACAGTCTGGTAATGAAAAACTGTTTTTT. This codes for CASSDVQSGNEKLFF.